These 4 T cell receptor beta chains originate from one sample sequenced in a study of naive and memory T cell subsets. The beta constant-region primer was an equimolar mix of two oligonucleotides covering TRBC1 and TRBC2. The ligated cDNA underwent four PCR rounds using SP2 and nested alpha and beta constant-region primers. MiXCR, run by TCRdb on the UMI-ligation and nested PCR reads, gives a single entry per CDR3 protein. The sample has 25,000 to 40,000 distinct CDR3 sequences, about 18% seen once; the top ten hold 3% to 3.5%. Sequenced input: effector memory CD4+ T cells from blood. Subset here: effector memory, CD45RA- CD27-. Source of these receptors: a human donor in good health.

This clonotype came up many times. The chain has TRBV7-2 and TRBJ1-1; the D gene is possibly TRBD1 (6 bases). V lost 5 bases and J 5 bases, leaving 21 bases between the germline ends. The CDR3 has 16 residues. CDR1 is SGHTA, CDR2 FQGNSA, per germline. In DNA form, the CDR3 reads TGTGCCAGCAGCGCACCCTACAGGGTTGTTGGAACTGAAGCTTTCTTT. Protein: CASSAPYRVVGTEAFF.

The sample holds one count of this clonotype. V and J are TRBV6-1 and TRBJ2-3, with 9 bases fitting TRBD2. The CDR3 is made up of 15 amino acids. V trimming: 9 bases; J trimming: 2 bases; junction bases outside the gene matches: 9. CDR1 MNHNS and CDR2 SASEGT come from the germline V gene. CDR3 region: CASGSSGRTTDTQYF. The CDR3 DNA is TGTGCCAGTGGCTCGAGCGGGAGGACCACAGATACGCAGTATTTT.

This clonotype was detected once. The chain couples TRBV28 to TRBJ1-5; D unresolved. CDR3 length: 18 residues. Germline loops: CDR1 MDHEN, CDR2 SYDVKM. With 3 bases removed from V and 0 bases from J, the gap between germline ends came to 18 bases. CDR3 sequence (DNA): TGTGCCAGCAGTTTTTCATCCGGTTTGGGGTCTAGCAATCAGCCCCAGCATTTT. It specifies CASSFSSGLGSSNQPQHF.

This chain connects TRBV6-5 to TRBJ2-7, with TRBD2 matching 7 bases. This CDR3 contains 16 residues. J was trimmed by 6 bases and V by 0 bases; bases with no gene match: 11. CDR1 MNHEY and CDR2 SVGAGI come from the germline V gene. CDR3 region: CASSYSALAGVGEQYF. The CDR3 DNA is TGTGCCAGCAGTTACTCGGCCCTGGCGGGAGTTGGCGAGCAGTACTTC.